Listed here are 19 T cell receptor beta chains from one sample, sequenced in a study of memory CD4+ T cells and cytomegalovirus serostatus. Single viable CD3+CD4+CD8-CD45RO+ cells were sorted as the memory CD4+ T cells. Here immunoSEQ multiplex PCR was the method, and the copy in TCRdb shows in-frame clones only, minus some. The repertoire includes 46,000 or so clones, about 73% of them detected once, and around 0.99% sits in the top ten. The sequenced sample was memory CD4+ T cells from blood. These TCRs come from an adult in good health and CMV-seronegative.

The gene calls are TRBV5-1 and TRBJ1-2; possibly TRBD1 for D (6 bases). The germline gives CDR1 SGHRS, CDR2 YFSETQ. Trimming shortened V by 1 base and J by 8 bases, and 9 bases separated the two germline ends. The length of the CDR3 is 12 residues. CDR3 region: CASSLQGNGYTF. For the CDR3, the DNA is TGCGCCAGCAGCTTGCAGGGGAACGGCTACACCTTC.

The chain employs TRBV28 and TRBJ2-7; D uncertain. The CDR3 is 13 amino acids. The germline CDR1 and CDR2 sequences are MDHEN and SYDVKM. The V end lost 5 bases, the J end lost 4 bases, and 12 bases lay between the germline ends. CDR3 amino acids: CASSPHDSYEQYF. The CDR3 DNA reads as TGTGCCAGCAGTCCCCACGACTCATACGAGCAGTACTTC.

The chain has TRBV7-9 and TRBJ1-5; D is ambiguous. The CDR3 sequence is 14 residues long. The V and J ends lost 5 bases and 3 bases respectively, with 11 bases between them. Germline values: CDR1 SEHNR, CDR2 FQNEAQ (reference sequence). The CDR3 protein is CASSPGTFNQPQHF. Here the CDR3 DNA reads TGTGCCAGCAGCCCCGGTACCTTCAATCAGCCCCAGCATTTT.

CDR3 sequence reads: CACPSGGGGYEQYF. The CDR3 region has the DNA TGTGCCTGCCCCTCGGGGGGGGGAGGCTACGAGCAGTACTTC. This rearrangement joins TRBV30 to TRBJ2-7; 8 bases are shared with TRBD2. From germline, CDR1 is GTSNPN and CDR2 SVGIG (reference sequence). The junction had 10 bases not matched to a gene; V was cut back by 6 bases and J by 3 bases. This CDR3 contains 14 residues.

This chain uses TRBV5-4 with TRBJ2-7; TRBD1 aligns across 12 bases. There are 13 residues in the CDR3. In germline, CDR1 is SGHNT, CDR2 YYREEE (reference sequence). V lost 4 bases to trimming and J lost 7 bases; unmatched junction nucleotides: 3. CDR3 region: CASSGDRGQEQYF. The DNA for the CDR3 is TGTGCCAGCAGCGGGGACAGGGGGCAAGAGCAGTACTTC. The full variable domain, with the rest looked up from reference TRBV5-4 and TRBJ2-7, is ETGVTQSPTHLIKTRGQQVTLRCSSQSGHNTVSWYQQALGQGPQFIFQYYREEENGRGNFPPRFSGLQFPNYSSELNVNALELDDSALYLCASSGDRGQEQYFGPGTRLTVT.

This sequence joins TRBV30 and TRBJ1-6; D is unresolved. This CDR3 is built from 14 residues. Germline lookup yields CDR1 GTSNPN and CDR2 SVGIG (reference sequence). Trimming removed 0 bases from V and 10 bases from J, with 13 bases in between. In nucleotides, the CDR3 is TGTGCCTGGAGTGTAGGGCAGGATGGGTCACCCCTCCACTTT. Translation: CAWSVGQDGSPLHF.

The chain uses TRBV5-5 and TRBJ2-7; D not resolved. Germline V CDR1 and CDR2: SGHKS, YYEKEE (reference sequence). The CDR3 has 16 amino acids. The V end was cut by 0 bases, the J end by 5 bases, with 18 bases between. CDR3 in amino acids: CASSLASGVRGHEQYF. CDR3 DNA sequence: TGTGCCAGCAGCTTGGCCTCTGGTGTGCGAGGCCACGAGCAGTACTTC.

The chain couples TRBV10-3 to TRBJ1-6; D unresolved. This CDR3 has 15 amino acids. The V end was cut by 0 bases, the J end by 3 bases, with 6 bases between. Germline V gene data show CDR1 as ENHRY and CDR2 as SYGVKD. The CDR3 is CAISESSDYNSPLHF. As DNA, the CDR3 is TGTGCCATCAGTGAGTCGAGTGACTATAATTCACCCCTCCACTTT.

This chain connects TRBV7-9 to TRBJ1-6; 7 bases match TRBD1. Germline V gene lookup returns CDR1 SEHNR and CDR2 FQNEAQ (reference sequence). The CDR3 has 15 residues. V lost 5 bases and J lost 9; bases outside the gene matches: 10. Here the CDR3 reads CASSGGDSVVSPLHF. The CDR3 DNA is TGTGCCAGCAGCGGAGGGGACAGCGTCGTTTCACCCCTCCACTTT.

The chain employs TRBV9 and TRBJ2-1; D possibly corresponds to TRBD1 (6 bases). CDR1 is SGDLS and CDR2 is YYNGEE in the germline V gene. The CDR3 extends over 13 amino acids. Trimming removed 3 bases at V and 5 bases at J, with 9 bases between. CDR3 region: CASSGTDHNEQFF. The CDR3 DNA reads as TGTGCCAGCAGCGGGACAGATCACAATGAGCAGTTCTTC.

The chain is built from TRBV6-5 and TRBJ1-5, with D tentatively TRBD1 (5 bases). Germline V lookup: CDR1 MNHEY, CDR2 SVGAGI. The CDR3 spans 13 residues. With 4 bases removed from V and 5 bases from J, the gap between germline ends came to 9 bases. The DNA for the CDR3 is TGTGCCAGCAGTTGGGGGGGGGATCAGCCCCAGCATTTT. It is translated as CASSWGGDQPQHF.

This clone has just a few counts. This chain joins TRBV10-2 and TRBJ1-6; the match to TRBD1 covers 8 bases. Germline V CDR1 and CDR2: WSHSY, SAAADI. J was trimmed by 9 bases and V by 6 bases; bases with no gene match: 7. This CDR3 comprises 14 residues. The CDR3 region has the DNA TGCGCCAGCAGGCCAGGGGGCTACGGTTCACCCCTCCACTTT. Its translation is CASRPGGYGSPLHF.

J is TRBJ1-6 and V is TRBV2; 10 bases are a match to TRBD1. This CDR3 spans 14 amino acids. The trim removed 6 bases at V and 9 bases at J, leaving 5 bases unmatched. The V gene's germline CDR1 is SNHLY and CDR2 FYNNEI. CDR3 nucleotide sequence: TGTGCCAGCAGCCGGGACAGGGGCTTTTCACCCCTCCACTTT. Translating it yields CASSRDRGFSPLHF.

This clone was detected a few times. The gene calls are TRBV12-2 and TRBJ1-2; TRBD1, as called in the table, went unchecked against the DNA. TRBV12-2 is given as a pseudogene. The CDR3 is 17 residues long. The CDR3 coding sequence is TGTGCAAGTCGCCCACCCGCCCCCGGGACAGCGAACTATGGCTACACCTTC. It codes for CASRPPAPGTANYGYTF.

The CDR3 sequence: CASSPPTNPYGYTF. The CDR3 DNA reads TGTGCCAGCAGCCCACCGACAAATCCCTATGGCTACACCTTC. The V and J genes are TRBV4-2 and TRBJ1-2; D remains ambiguous. CDR3 size: 14 residues. V shed 4 bases and J shed 4 bases, with 13 bases lying between them. Germline-derived CDR1 and CDR2 are LGHNA and YNFKEQ.

This clone has just a few counts. V is TRBV4-2 and J is TRBJ1-6; the D gene is possibly TRBD1 (5 bases). Germline V gene sequence: CDR1 LGHNA, CDR2 YNFKEQ. The V and J ends lost 1 base and 11 bases respectively, with 15 bases between them. The CDR3 extends over 15 amino acids. The CDR3 nucleotides read TGTGCCAGCAGCCAAGGGGACGTGGGGGGTACACCCCTCCACTTT. It codes for CASSQGDVGGTPLHF.

This rearrangement joins TRBV28 to TRBJ2-7; 7 bases map to TRBD1. V lost 1 base, J lost 3 bases, and 6 bases stayed unmatched. CDR1 MDHEN and CDR2 SYDVKM come from the germline V gene. This CDR3 region has 15 residues. In nucleotides, the CDR3 is TGTGCCAGCAGTTTATTCTCGACAGGGAGCTACGAGCAGTACTTC. Its translation: CASSLFSTGSYEQYF.

Here the CDR3 reads CASRLVRCFEAFF. The CDR3 coding sequence is TGTGCAAGTCGCTTAGTCAGGTGCTTTGAAGCTTTCTTT. The chain combines TRBV12-2 with TRBJ1-1; the table names TRBD1, a call not compared with the DNA. TRBV12-2 is marked as a pseudogene. There are 13 residues in the CDR3.

This rearrangement joins TRBV29-1 to TRBJ1-2; 7 bases fit TRBD1. In germline, CDR1 is SQVTM, CDR2 ANQGSEA. The CDR3 is made up of 12 amino acids. CDR3 DNA sequence: TGCAGGGTTCAGGGGGGAGTCTATGGCTACACCTTC. Translated, it gives CRVQGGVYGYTF. The whole variable domain, remainder taken from reference TRBV29-1 and TRBJ1-2, is SAVISQKPSRDICQRGTSLTIQCQVDSQVTMMFWYRQQPGQSLTLIATANQGSEATYESGFVIDKFPISRPNLTFSTLTVSNMSPEDSSIYLCRVQGGVYGYTFGSGTRLTVV.